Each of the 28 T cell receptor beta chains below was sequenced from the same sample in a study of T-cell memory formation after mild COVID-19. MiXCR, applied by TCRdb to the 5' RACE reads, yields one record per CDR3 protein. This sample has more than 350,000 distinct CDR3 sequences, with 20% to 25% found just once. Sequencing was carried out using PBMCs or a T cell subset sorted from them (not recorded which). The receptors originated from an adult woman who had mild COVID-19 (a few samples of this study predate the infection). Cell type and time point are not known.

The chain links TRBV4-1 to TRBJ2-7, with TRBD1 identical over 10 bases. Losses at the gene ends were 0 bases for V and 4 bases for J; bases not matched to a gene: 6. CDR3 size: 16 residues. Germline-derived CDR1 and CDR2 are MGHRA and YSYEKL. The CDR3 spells CASSQDPGTGEYEQYF. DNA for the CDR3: TGCGCCAGCAGCCAAGATCCCGGGACAGGGGAGTACGAGCAGTACTTC.

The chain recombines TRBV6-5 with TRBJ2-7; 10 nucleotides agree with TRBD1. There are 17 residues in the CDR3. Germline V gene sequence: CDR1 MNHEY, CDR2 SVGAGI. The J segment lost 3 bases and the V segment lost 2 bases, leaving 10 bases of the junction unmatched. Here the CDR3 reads CASSYGAGQGFFYEQYF. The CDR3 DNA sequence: TGTGCCAGCAGTTACGGTGCGGGACAGGGGTTTTTCTACGAGCAGTACTTC.

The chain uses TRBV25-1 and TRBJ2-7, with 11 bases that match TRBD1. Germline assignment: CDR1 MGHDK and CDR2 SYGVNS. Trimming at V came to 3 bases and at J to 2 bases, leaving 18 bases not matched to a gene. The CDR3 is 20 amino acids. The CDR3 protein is CASSDSLRTGGDPTAYEQYF. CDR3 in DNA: TGTGCCAGCAGTGACAGTCTTCGGACAGGGGGCGACCCAACAGCCTACGAGCAGTACTTC.

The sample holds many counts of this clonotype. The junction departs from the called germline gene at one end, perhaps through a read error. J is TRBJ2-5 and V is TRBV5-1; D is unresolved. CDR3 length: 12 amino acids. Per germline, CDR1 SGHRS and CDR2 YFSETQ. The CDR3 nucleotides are TGTGCCAGCAGCTTACGGCAGGAGACCCAGTACTTC. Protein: CASSLRQETQYF.

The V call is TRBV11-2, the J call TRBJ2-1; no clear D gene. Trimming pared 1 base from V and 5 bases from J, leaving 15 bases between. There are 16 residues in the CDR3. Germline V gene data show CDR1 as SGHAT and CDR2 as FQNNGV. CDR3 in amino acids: CASSLGLGLVHNEQFF. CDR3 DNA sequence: TGTGCCAGCAGCTTAGGTTTAGGGCTAGTCCACAATGAGCAGTTCTTC.

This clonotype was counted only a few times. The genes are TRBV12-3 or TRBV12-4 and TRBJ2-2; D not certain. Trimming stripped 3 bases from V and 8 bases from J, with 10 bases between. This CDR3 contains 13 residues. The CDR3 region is CASSFNLGGELFF. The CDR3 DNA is TGTGCCAGCAGTTTCAATTTGGGGGGGGAGCTGTTTTTT.

CDR3 amino acids: CAISEGIETEQFF. The CDR3 nucleotides are TGTGCCATCAGTGAGGGCATTGAGACGGAGCAGTTCTTC. The chain combines TRBV10-3 with TRBJ2-1; D not resolved. V was clipped by 2 bases and J by 10 bases, with 12 bases between them. There are 13 residues in the CDR3. From germline, CDR1 is ENHRY and CDR2 SYGVKD.

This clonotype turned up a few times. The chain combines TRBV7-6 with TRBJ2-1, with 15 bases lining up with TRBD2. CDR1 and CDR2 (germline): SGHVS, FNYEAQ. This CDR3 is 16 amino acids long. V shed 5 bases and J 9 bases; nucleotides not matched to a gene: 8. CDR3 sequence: CASSPHGLAGGVEQFF. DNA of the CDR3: TGTGCCAGCAGCCCCCATGGACTAGCGGGAGGGGTTGAGCAGTTCTTC.

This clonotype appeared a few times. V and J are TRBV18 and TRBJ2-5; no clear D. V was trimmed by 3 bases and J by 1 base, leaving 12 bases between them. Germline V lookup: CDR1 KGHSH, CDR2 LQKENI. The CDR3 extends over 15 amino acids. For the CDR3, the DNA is TGTGCCAGCTCACCTTCCTCGGCAGGCCAAGAGACCCAGTACTTC. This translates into CASSPSSAGQETQYF.

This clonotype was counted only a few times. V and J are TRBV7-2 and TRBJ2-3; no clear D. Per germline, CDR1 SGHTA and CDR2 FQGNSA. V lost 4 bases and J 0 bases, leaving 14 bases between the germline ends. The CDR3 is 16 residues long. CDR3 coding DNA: TGTGCCAGCAGCTCCGTTGGCGGCAGAAGCACAGATACGCAGTATTTT. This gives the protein CASSSVGGRSTDTQYF. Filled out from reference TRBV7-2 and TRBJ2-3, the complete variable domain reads GAGVSQSPSNKVTEKGKDVELRCDPISGHTALYWYRQSLGQGLEFLIYFQGNSAPDKSGLPSDRFSAERTGGSVSTLTIQRTQQEDSAVYLCASSSVGGRSTDTQYFGPGTRLTVL.

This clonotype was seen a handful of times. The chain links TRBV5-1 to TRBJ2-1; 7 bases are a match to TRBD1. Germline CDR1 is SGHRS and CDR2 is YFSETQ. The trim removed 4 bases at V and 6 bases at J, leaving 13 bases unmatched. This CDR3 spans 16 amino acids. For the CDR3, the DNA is TGCGCCAGCAGCCCACCCGGACAGGCCCAAACCAATGAGCAGTTCTTC. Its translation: CASSPPGQAQTNEQFF. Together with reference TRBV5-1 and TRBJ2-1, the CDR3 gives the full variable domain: KAGVTQTPRYLIKTRGQQVTLSCSPISGHRSVSWYQQTPGQGLQFLFEYFSETQRNKGNFPGRFSGRQFSNSRSEMNVSTLELGDSALYLCASSPPGQAQTNEQFFGPGTRLTVL.

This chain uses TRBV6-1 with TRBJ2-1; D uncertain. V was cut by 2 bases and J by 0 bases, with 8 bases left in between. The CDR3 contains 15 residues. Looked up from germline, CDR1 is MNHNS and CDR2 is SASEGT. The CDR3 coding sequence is TGTGCCAGCAGTGAACAGGCGTCCTCCTACAATGAGCAGTTCTTC. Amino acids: CASSEQASSYNEQFF.

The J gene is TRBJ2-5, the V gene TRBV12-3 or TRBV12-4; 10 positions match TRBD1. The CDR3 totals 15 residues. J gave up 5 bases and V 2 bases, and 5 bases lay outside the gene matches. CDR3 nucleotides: TGTGCCAGCAGTTTACGGACAGGGGGGACGGAGACCCAGTACTTC. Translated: CASSLRTGGTETQYF.

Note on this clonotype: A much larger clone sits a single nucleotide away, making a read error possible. In DNA form, the CDR3 reads TGTGCCAGCAGCTTAGACGGGCCCTACGAGCAGTACTTC. It translates to CASSLDGPYEQYF. V usage is TRBV7-9 and J usage is TRBJ2-7, with D hard to call. The CDR3 extends over 13 amino acids. Trimming took off 1 base at V and 2 bases at J, with 6 bases between the two ends. The germline gives CDR1 SEHNR, CDR2 FQNEAQ (reference sequence).

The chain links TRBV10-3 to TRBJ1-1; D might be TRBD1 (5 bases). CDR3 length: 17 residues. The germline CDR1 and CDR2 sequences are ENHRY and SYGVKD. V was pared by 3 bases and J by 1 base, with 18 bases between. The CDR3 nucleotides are TGTGCCATCAGTGAAGTCCGGACACCACGTAGGAACACTGAAGCTTTCTTT. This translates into CAISEVRTPRRNTEAFF.

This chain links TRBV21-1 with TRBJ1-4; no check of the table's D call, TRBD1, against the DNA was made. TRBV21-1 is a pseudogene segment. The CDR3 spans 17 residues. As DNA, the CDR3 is TGTGCCAGCAGCAGACGGGACAGGGGAACAACTAATGAAAAACTGTTTTTT. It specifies CASSRRDRGTTNEKLFF.

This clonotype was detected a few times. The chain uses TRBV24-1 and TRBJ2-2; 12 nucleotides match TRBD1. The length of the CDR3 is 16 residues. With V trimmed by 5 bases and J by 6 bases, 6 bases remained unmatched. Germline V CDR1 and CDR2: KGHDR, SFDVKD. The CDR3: CATSAPGQGASGELFF. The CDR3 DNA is TGTGCCACCAGTGCTCCGGGACAGGGGGCTTCCGGGGAGCTGTTTTTT.

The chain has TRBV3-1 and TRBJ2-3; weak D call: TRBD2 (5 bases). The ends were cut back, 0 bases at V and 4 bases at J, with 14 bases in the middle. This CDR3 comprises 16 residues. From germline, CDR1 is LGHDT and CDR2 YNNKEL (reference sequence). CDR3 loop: CASSQDRTRSPDTQYF. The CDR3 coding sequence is TGTGCCAGCAGCCAAGATAGAACTAGATCCCCAGATACGCAGTATTTT.

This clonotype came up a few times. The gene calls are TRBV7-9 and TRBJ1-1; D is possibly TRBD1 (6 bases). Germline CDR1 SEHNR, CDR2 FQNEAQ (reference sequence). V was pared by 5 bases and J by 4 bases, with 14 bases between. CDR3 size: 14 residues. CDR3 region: CASSPEGGLTEAFF. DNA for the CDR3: TGTGCCAGCAGCCCGGAGGGGGGGCTCACTGAAGCTTTCTTT.

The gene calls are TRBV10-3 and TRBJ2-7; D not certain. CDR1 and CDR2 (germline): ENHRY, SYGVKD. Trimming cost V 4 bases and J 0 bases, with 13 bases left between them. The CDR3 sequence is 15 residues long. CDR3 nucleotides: TGTGCCATCAGTGGTGAGAGCTTCAGCTCCTACGAGCAGTACTTC. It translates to CAISGESFSSYEQYF.

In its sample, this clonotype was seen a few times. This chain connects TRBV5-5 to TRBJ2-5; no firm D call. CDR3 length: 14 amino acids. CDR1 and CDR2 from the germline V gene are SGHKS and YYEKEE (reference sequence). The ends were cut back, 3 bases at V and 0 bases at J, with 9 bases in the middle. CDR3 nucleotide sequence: TGTGCCAGCAGCTCGGGTGGGTACCAAGAGACCCAGTACTTC. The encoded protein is CASSSGGYQETQYF. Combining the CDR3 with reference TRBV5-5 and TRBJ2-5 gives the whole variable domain DAGVTQSPTHLIKTRGQQVTLRCSPISGHKSVSWYQQVLGQGPQFIFQYYEKEERGRGNFPDRFSARQFPNYSSELNVNALLLGDSALYLCASSSGGYQETQYFGPGTRLLVL.

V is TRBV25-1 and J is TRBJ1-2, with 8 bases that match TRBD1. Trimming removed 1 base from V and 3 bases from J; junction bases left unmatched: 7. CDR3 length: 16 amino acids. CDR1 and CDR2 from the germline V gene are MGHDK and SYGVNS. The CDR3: CASSEFGSGGHYGYTF. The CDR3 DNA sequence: TGTGCCAGCAGTGAATTTGGGTCAGGGGGCCACTATGGCTACACCTTC.

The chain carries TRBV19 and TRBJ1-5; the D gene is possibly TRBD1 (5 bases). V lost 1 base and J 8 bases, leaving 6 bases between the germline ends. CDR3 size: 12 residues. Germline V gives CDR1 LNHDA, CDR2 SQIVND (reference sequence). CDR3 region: CASSIGGKPQHF. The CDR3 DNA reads TGTGCCAGTAGTATAGGGGGGAAGCCCCAGCATTTT.

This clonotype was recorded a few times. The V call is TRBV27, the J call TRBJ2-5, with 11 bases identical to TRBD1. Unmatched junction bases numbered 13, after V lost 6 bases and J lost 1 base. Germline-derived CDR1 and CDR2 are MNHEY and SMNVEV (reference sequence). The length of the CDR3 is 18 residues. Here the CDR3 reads CASSPGQGAISGQETQYF. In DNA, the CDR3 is TGTGCCAGCAGCCCCGGACAGGGGGCGATCTCCGGCCAAGAGACCCAGTACTTC.

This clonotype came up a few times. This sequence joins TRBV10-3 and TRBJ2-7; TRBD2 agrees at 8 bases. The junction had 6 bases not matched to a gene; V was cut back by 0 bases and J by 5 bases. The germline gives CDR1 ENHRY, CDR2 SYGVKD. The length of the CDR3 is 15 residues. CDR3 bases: TGTGCCATCAGTGAGTCCGGGGGGGTCGGCAACGAGCAGTACTTC. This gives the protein CAISESGGVGNEQYF.

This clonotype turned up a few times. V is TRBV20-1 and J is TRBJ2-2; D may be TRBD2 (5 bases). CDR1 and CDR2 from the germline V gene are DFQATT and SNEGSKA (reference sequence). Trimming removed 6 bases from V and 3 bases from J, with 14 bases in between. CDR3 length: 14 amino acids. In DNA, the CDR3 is TGCAGTGCCCGGGGTCCCTTAGACACCGGGGAGCTGTTTTTT. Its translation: CSARGPLDTGELFF.

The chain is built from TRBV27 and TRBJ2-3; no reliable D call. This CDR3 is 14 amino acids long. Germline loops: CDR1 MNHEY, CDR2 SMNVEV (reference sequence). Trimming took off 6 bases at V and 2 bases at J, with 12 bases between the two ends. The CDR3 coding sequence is TGTGCCAGCAGCCCTCGTCTCATCACAGATACGCAGTATTTT. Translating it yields CASSPRLITDTQYF.

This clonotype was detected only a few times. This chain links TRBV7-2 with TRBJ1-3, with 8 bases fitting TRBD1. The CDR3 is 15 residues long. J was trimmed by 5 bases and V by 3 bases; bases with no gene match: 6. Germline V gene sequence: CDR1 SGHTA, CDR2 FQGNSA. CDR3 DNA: TGTGCCAGCAGCTTTGACAGGGGCTTAAGAAACACCATATATTTT. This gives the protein CASSFDRGLRNTIYF.